A selection of T cell receptor beta chains follows, all from one sample in a study of identical twins. MiXCR, run by TCRdb on the 5' RACE reads, gives a single entry per CDR3 protein. The data show 500,000 to 700,000 distinct CDR3 sequences, about 7.1% seen once. These same records also appear under a second study, on yellow fever vaccine responses in identical twins.

Sequencing was carried out using PBMCs. The receptors here all came from a woman between 18 and 30 years old in good health. CDR3s include the opening cysteine and the closing phenylalanine or tryptophan. D genes are given only for firm matches. Clone size is stated in some rows and not others, as once, few, many or a class when expanded.

J: TRBJ2-5
size: .
D: .
V: TRBV29-1
CDR3: CSVEHETQYF
DNA: TGCAGCGTTGAACATGAGACCCAGTACTTC

J: TRBJ1-2
size: .
D: .
V: TRBV10-3
CDR3: CAISESTGRGGYTF
DNA: TGTGCCATCAGTGAGTCGACGGGAAGGGGAGGCTACACCTTC

J: TRBJ2-5
size: few
D: .
V: TRBV28
CDR3: CASSVPVPLEVNQETQYF
DNA: TGTGCCAGCAGCGTGCCCGTCCCCTTGGAGGTGAACCAAGAGACCCAGTACTTC

J: TRBJ2-1
size: .
D: .
V: TRBV12-3/TRBV12-4
CDR3: CACSLALRQVVSYNEQFF
DNA: TGTGCCTGCAGTTTGGCCCTTCGACAGGTCGTCTCCTACAATGAGCAGTTCTTC

J: TRBJ2-1
size: few
D: TRBD2
V: TRBV10-3
CDR3: CAIRGGGVYNEQFF
DNA: TGTGCCATCAGGGGCGGGGGAGTTTACAATGAGCAGTTCTTC

J: TRBJ1-2
size: .
D: .
V: TRBV12-3/TRBV12-4
CDR3: CASSADSTLNYGYTF
DNA: TGTGCCAGCAGTGCCGACAGTACCCTAAACTATGGCTACACCTTC

J: TRBJ2-7
size: few
D: .
V: TRBV7-9
CDR3: CATEGGDEQYF
DNA: TGTGCCACAGAGGGCGGCGACGAGCAGTACTTC

J: TRBJ1-2
size: few
D: TRBD1
V: TRBV6-5
CDR3: CASSYRGQGGYTF
DNA: TGTGCCAGCAGTTACAGGGGGCAAGGCGGCTACACCTTC

J: TRBJ1-2
size: .
D: TRBD1
V: TRBV29-1
CDR3: CSADRGQTYGYTF
DNA: TGCAGCGCAGACAGGGGTCAGACCTATGGCTACACCTTC

J: TRBJ2-5
size: few
D: .
V: TRBV5-1
CDR3: CASSPDPGETQYF
DNA: TGCGCCAGCAGCCCCGACCCGGGGGAGACCCAGTACTTC

J: TRBJ1-6
size: .
D: TRBD1
V: TRBV7-9
CDR3: CASSLAQGSSPLHF
DNA: TGTGCCAGCAGCTTAGCACAGGGGTCTTCACCCCTCCACTTT

J: TRBJ1-1
size: few
D: .
V: TRBV6-2/TRBV6-3
CDR3: CASTPLGGSTEAFF
DNA: TGTGCCAGCACACCCTTGGGGGGTTCAACTGAAGCTTTCTTT

J: TRBJ2-5
size: many
D: .
V: TRBV5-1
CDR3: CASSFTGKLETQYF
DNA: TGCGCCAGCAGCTTCACAGGGAAGTTGGAGACCCAGTACTTC

J: TRBJ2-6
size: few
D: TRBD2
V: TRBV27
CDR3: CASIKTSGSAGANVLTF
DNA: TGTGCCAGCATTAAGACTAGCGGGAGTGCTGGGGCCAACGTCCTGACTTTC

J: TRBJ2-1
size: .
D: .
V: TRBV20-1
CDR3: CSAREGDRSTPALYNEQFF
DNA: TGCAGTGCTAGAGAGGGCGACAGATCGACTCCTGCCTTATACAATGAGCAGTTCTTC

J: TRBJ1-4
size: few
D: TRBD1
V: TRBV5-1
CDR3: CASSFNRGNNEKLFF
DNA: TGCGCCAGCAGCTTCAACAGGGGAAATAATGAAAAACTGTTTTTT

J: TRBJ2-2
size: few
D: TRBD2
V: TRBV20-1
CDR3: CSAREGLQNTGELFF
DNA: TGCAGTGCTAGAGAGGGACTACAGAACACCGGGGAGCTGTTTTTT

J: TRBJ1-4
size: few
D: .
V: TRBV7-9
CDR3: CASSLDGTVGEKLFF
DNA: TGTGCCAGCAGCCTGGACGGGACTGTGGGGGAAAAACTGTTTTTT

J: TRBJ2-1
size: few
D: TRBD2
V: TRBV6-1
CDR3: CASSRQRTSGYNEQFF
DNA: TGTGCCAGCAGTCGCCAGCGGACTAGCGGGTACAATGAGCAGTTCTTC

J: TRBJ2-1
size: .
D: TRBD2
V: TRBV20-1
CDR3: CSARSGTSPAHEQFF
DNA: TGCAGTGCTAGATCCGGGACTAGCCCTGCACATGAGCAGTTCTTC

J: TRBJ2-7
size: few
D: .
V: TRBV27
CDR3: CASSYAQGSAYEQYF
DNA: TGTGCCAGCAGTTATGCCCAGGGGTCGGCCTACGAGCAGTACTTC

J: TRBJ2-1
size: few
D: .
V: TRBV5-5
CDR3: CASSSAVNNEQFF
DNA: TGTGCCAGCAGCTCGGCTGTTAACAATGAGCAGTTCTTC

J: TRBJ2-1
size: many
D: TRBD2
V: TRBV15
CDR3: CATSRGPGTSGSPDNEQFF
DNA: TGTGCCACCAGCAGAGGCCCCGGGACTAGCGGTTCCCCGGACAATGAGCAGTTCTTC

J: TRBJ1-4
size: many
D: .
V: TRBV20-1
CDR3: CSAQDGSTNEKLFF
DNA: TGCAGTGCTCAAGACGGTTCCACTAATGAAAAACTGTTTTTT

J: TRBJ1-1
size: many
D: .
V: TRBV4-1
CDR3: CASSQVKASRTNTEAFF
DNA: TGCGCCAGCAGCCAAGTGAAGGCTTCCAGAACGAACACTGAAGCTTTCTTT

J: TRBJ2-5
size: .
D: .
V: TRBV7-9
CDR3: CASSSPGPETQYF
DNA: TGTGCCAGCAGCTCGCCCGGACCGGAGACCCAGTACTTC

J: TRBJ2-3
size: many
D: TRBD2
V: TRBV5-1
CDR3: CASSPGRNGDTQYF
DNA: TGCGCCAGCAGCCCCGGGAGGAATGGAGATACGCAGTATTTT

J: TRBJ2-5
size: .
D: .
V: TRBV5-1
CDR3: CASSLARFQETQYF
DNA: TGCGCCAGCAGCTTGGCCCGATTCCAAGAGACCCAGTACTTC

J: TRBJ2-1
size: .
D: TRBD1
V: TRBV12-3/TRBV12-4
CDR3: CASSHPTGGVAPNEQFF
DNA: TGTGCCAGCAGTCATCCGACAGGGGGTGTCGCACCCAATGAGCAGTTCTTC